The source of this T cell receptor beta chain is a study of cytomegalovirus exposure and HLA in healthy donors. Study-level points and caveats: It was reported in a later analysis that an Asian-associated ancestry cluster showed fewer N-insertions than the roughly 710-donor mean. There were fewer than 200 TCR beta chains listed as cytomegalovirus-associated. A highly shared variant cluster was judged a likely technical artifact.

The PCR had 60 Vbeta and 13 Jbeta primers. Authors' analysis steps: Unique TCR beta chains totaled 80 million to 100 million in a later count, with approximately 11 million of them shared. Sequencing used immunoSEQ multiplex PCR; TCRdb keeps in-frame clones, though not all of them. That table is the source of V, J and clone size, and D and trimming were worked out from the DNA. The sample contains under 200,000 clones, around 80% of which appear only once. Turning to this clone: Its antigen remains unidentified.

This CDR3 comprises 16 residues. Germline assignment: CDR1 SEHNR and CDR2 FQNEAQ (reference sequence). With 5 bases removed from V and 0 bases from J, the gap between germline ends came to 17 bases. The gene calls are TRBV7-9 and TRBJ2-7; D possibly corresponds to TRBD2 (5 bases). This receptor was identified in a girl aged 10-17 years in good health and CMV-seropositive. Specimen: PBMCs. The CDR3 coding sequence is TGTGCCAGCAGCCCCCGTTTAGCGTATAGCTCCTACGAGCAGTACTTC. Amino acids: CASSPRLAYSSYEQYF. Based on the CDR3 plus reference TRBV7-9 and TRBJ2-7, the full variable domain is DTGVSQNPRHKITKRGQNVTFRCDPISEHNRLYWYRQTLGQGPEFLTYFQNEAQLEKSRLLSDRFSAERPKGSFSTLEIQRTEQGDSAMYLCASSPRLAYSSYEQYFGPGTRLTVT.